This TCR beta chain was observed in a study of blood T cell repertoires in COVID-19. CDR3 length: 13 residues. Germline CDR1 SGDLS, CDR2 YYNGEE. With 4 bases removed from V and 6 bases from J, the gap between germline ends came to 12 bases. Original handling: Reference gene primer amplification gave nucleated cell count estimates. The method was immunoSEQ multiplex PCR; TCRdb's version includes in-frame clones alone and lacks a portion of them. V and J calls and clone size follow that table, whereas D and trimming were derived from the DNA. This sample carries approximately 62,000 clones, approximately 78% of them seen once, and the ten largest clones take about 15%.

The receptor's source is an elderly man with acute or convalescent COVID-19. The rearrangement uses TRBV9 and TRBJ2-3; maybe TRBD2 (6 bases). Input material: peripheral blood. This CDR3 reads CASSPGLPDTQYF. CDR3 bases: TGTGCCAGCAGCCCGGGACTCCCTGATACGCAGTATTTT.